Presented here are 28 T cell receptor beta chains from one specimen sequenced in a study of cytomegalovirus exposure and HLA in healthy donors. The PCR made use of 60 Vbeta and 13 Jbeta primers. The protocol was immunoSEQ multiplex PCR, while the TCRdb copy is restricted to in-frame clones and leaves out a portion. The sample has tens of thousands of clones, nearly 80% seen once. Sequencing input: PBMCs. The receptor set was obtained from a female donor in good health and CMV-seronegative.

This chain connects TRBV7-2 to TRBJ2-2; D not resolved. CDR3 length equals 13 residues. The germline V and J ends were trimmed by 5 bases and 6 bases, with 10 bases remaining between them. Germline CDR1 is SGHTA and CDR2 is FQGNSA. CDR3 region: CASSLSVAGELFF. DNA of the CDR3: TGTGCCAGCAGCCTATCCGTGGCCGGGGAGCTGTTTTTT.

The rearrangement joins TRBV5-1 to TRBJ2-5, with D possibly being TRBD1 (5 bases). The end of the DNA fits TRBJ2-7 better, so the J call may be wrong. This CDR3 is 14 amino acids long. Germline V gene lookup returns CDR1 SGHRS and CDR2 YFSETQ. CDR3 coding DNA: TGCGCCAGCAGCTTGGCCGGGCAGGGCTACGAGCAGTACTTC. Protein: CASSLAGQGYEQYF.

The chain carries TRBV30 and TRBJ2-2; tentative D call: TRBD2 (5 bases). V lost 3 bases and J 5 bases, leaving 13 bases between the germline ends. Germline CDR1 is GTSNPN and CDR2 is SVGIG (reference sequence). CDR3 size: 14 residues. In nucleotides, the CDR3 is TGTGCCTGGAGAGCTAGACCGGGAACCGGGGAGCTGTTTTTT. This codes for CAWRARPGTGELFF.

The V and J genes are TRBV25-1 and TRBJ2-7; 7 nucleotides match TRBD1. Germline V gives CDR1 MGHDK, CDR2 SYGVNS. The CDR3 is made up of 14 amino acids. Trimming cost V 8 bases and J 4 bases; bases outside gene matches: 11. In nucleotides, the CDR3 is TGTGCCAGCCTCGATCCCGGGACAGAATACGAGCAGTACTTC. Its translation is CASLDPGTEYEQYF.

CDR3 bases: TGCGCCAGCAGTGCTGCGGGGTACAATGAGCAGTTCTTC. This codes for CASSAAGYNEQFF. The gene calls are TRBV10-1 and TRBJ2-1; perhaps TRBD2 as D (6 bases). Germline-derived CDR1 and CDR2 are WNHNN and SYGVQD (reference sequence). The CDR3 sequence is 13 residues long. The V gene lost 4 bases and the J gene lost 4 bases, with 8 bases spanning the gap.

Written as DNA, the CDR3 is TGTGCCTGGAGTGCGGTATCCTACGAGCAGTACTTC. It is translated as CAWSAVSYEQYF. The rearrangement links TRBV30 to TRBJ2-7; the D is unclear. Germline V gives CDR1 GTSNPN, CDR2 SVGIG (reference sequence). The CDR3 spans 12 residues. Trimming removed 1 base from V and 1 base from J, with 5 bases in between.

The CDR3 DNA follows: TGTGCCAGCAGTTCGACAGGGGGCGGTAGCAATCAGCCCCAGCATTTT. Translation: CASSSTGGGSNQPQHF. The gene calls are TRBV4-2 and TRBJ1-5, with 10 bases aligning to TRBD1. Trimming took 6 bases from V and 0 from J; bases not matched to a gene: 5. From germline, CDR1 is LGHNA and CDR2 YNFKEQ. CDR3 length: 16 residues.

CDR3 sequence reads: CASSYQAGVGNEQFF. DNA of the CDR3: TGTGCCAGCAGTTACCAAGCGGGAGTGGGCAATGAGCAGTTCTTC. The chain links TRBV6-5 to TRBJ2-1; 8 bases match TRBD2. Trimming cost V 2 bases and J 6 bases; bases outside gene matches: 6. CDR1 is MNHEY and CDR2 is SVGAGI in the germline V gene. This CDR3 comprises 15 residues.

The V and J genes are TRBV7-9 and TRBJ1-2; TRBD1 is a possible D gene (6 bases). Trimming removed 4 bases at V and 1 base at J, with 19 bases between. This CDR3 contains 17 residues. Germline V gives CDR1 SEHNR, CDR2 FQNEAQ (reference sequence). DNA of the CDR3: TGTGCCAGCAGCTATATCCGGGACACCCAATATAACTATGGCTACACCTTC. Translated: CASSYIRDTQYNYGYTF.

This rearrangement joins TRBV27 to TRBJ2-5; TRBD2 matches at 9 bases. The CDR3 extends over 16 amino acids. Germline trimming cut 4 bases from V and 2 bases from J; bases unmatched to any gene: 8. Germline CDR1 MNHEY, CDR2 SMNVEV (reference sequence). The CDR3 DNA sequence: TGTGCCAGCAGTTCGATCAACGCGGGGGGGCAAGAGACCCAGTACTTC. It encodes CASSSINAGGQETQYF.

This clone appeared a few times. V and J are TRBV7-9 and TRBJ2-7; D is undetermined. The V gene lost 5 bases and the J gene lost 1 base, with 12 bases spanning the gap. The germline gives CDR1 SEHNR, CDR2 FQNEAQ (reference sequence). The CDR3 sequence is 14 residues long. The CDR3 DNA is TGTGCCAGCAGCGCCGATTACAGTTCCTACGAGCAGTACTTC. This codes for CASSADYSSYEQYF.

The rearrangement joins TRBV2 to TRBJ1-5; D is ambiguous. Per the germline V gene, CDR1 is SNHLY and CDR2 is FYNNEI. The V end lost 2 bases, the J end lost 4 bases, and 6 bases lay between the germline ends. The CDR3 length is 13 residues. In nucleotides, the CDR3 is TGTGCCAGCAGTGAATGGAGGAATCAGCCCCAGCATTTT. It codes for CASSEWRNQPQHF.

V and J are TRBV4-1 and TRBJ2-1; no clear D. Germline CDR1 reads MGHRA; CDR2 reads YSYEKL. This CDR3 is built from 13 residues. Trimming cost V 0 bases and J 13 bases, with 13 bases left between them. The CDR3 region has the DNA TGCGCCAGCAGCCAAGATCCCCCACATCGCCAGTTCTTC. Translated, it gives CASSQDPPHRQFF.

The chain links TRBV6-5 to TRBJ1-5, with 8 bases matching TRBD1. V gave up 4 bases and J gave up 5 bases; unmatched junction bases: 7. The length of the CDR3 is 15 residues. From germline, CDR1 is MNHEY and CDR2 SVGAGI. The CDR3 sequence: CASSLDRGRDQPQHF. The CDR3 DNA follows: TGTGCCAGCAGTTTAGACAGGGGACGGGATCAGCCCCAGCATTTT.

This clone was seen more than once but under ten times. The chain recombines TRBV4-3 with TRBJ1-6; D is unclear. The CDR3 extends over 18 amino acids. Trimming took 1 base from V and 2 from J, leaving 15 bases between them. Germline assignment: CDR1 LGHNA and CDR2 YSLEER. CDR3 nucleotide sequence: TGCGCCAGCAGCCAAGTAGAGGCAGAAACTCCCTATAATTCACCCCTCCACTTT. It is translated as CASSQVEAETPYNSPLHF.

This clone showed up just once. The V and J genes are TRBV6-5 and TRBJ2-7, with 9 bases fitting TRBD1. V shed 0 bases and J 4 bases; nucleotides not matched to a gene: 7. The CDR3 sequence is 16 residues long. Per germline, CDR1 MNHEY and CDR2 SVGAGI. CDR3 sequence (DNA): TGTGCCAGCAGTTACTCAACCGACAGGGGGGAATACGAGCAGTACTTC. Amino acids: CASSYSTDRGEYEQYF.

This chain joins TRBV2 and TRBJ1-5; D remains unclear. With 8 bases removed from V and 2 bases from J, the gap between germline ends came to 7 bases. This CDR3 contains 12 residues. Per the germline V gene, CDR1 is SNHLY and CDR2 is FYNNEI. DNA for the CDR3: TGTGCCAGCGAGGGAGGCAATCAGCCCCAGCATTTT. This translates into CASEGGNQPQHF.

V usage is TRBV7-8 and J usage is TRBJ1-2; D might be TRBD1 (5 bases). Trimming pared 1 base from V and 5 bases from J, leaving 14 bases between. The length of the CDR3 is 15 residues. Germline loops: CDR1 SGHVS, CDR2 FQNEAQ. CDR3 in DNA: TGTGCCAGCAGCTTAGTGACAGCCGTGGGGTATGGCTACACCTTC. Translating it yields CASSLVTAVGYGYTF.

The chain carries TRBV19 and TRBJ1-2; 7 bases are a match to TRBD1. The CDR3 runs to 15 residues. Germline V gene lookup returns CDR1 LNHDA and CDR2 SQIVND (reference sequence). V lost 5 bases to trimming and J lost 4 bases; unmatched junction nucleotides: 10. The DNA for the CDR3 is TGTGCCAGTAGTGTCACAGGGGAAGGGGCCTATGGCTACACCTTC. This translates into CASSVTGEGAYGYTF.

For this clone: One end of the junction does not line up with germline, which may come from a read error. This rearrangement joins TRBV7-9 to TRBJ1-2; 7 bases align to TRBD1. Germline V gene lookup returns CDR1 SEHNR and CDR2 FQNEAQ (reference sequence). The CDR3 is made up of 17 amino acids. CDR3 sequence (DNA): TGTTCCAGCAGCTCCGAAACCGGGACAGCCTTCCCCTATGGCTACACCTTC. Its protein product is CSSSSETGTAFPYGYTF.

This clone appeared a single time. The CDR3 coding sequence is TGCAGCGTTGACGAGCGGGAGGGAAGCGGGCAGTACTTC. As protein: CSVDEREGSGQYF. The V and J genes are TRBV29-1 and TRBJ2-7; 10 bases line up with TRBD2. The V gene end was trimmed by 3 bases and the J gene end by 9 bases; junction bases not matched to a gene: 8. The CDR3 loop spans 13 amino acids. CDR1 is SQVTM and CDR2 is ANQGSEA in the germline V gene.

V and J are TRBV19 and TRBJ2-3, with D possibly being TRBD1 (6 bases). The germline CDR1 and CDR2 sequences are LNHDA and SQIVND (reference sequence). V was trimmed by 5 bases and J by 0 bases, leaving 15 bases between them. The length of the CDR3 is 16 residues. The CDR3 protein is CASSPQRTASTDTQYF. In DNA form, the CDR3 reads TGTGCCAGTAGTCCCCAACGGACAGCTAGCACAGATACGCAGTATTTT.

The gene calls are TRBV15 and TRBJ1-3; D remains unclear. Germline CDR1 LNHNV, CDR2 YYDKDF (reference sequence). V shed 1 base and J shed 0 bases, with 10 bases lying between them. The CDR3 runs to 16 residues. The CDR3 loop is CATSRAVGGSGNTIYF. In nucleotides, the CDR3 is TGTGCCACCAGCAGAGCGGTAGGAGGCTCTGGAAACACCATATATTTT.

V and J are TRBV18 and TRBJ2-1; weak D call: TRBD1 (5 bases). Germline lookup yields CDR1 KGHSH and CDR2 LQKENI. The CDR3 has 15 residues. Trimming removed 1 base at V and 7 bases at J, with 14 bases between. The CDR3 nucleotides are TGTGCCAGCTCACCACTTCACGCGGCAGGGAATGAGCAGTTCTTC. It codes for CASSPLHAAGNEQFF.

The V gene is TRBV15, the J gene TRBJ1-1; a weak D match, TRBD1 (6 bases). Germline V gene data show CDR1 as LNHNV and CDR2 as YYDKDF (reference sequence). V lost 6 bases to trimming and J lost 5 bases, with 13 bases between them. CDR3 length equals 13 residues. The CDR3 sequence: CATRFGGRTEAFF. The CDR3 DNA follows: TGTGCCACCAGGTTCGGGGGGCGAACTGAAGCTTTCTTT.

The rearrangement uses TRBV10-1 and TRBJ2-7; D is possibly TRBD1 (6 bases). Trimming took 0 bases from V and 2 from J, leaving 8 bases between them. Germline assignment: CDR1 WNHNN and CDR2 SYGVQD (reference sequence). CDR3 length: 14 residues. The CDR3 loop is CASSESGQPYEQYF. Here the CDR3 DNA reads TGCGCCAGCAGTGAGTCGGGACAACCCTACGAGCAGTACTTC.

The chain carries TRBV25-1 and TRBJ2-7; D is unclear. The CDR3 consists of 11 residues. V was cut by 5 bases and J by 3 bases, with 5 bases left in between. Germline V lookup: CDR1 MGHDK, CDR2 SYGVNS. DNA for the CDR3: TGTGCCAGCAGTCAGTACTACGAGCAGTACTTC. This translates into CASSQYYEQYF.

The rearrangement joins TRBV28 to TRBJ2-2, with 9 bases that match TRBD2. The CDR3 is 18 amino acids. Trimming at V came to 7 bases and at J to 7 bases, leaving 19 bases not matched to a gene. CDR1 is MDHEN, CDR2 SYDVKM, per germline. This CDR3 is CASIGGSGGGGPLGELFF. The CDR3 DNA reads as TGTGCCAGCATCGGCGGGAGTGGCGGGGGGGGCCCCCTCGGGGAGCTGTTTTTT.